This TCR beta chain was retrieved from a study of blood T cell repertoires in COVID-19. Method: immunoSEQ multiplex PCR; TCRdb's copy keeps in-frame clones and lacks some. In the table there are under 100,000 clones, under 90% of which are singletons. The sequenced material came from peripheral blood. The receptor was isolated from a man between 60 and 70 years old with COVID-19, enrolled during active disease.

DNA for the CDR3: TGTGCCAGCAGCTTAGCGATGGGCACAACCTACGAGCAGTACTTC. Residues: CASSLAMGTTYEQYF. This rearrangement joins TRBV7-2 to TRBJ2-7; D gene uncertain. The CDR3 has 15 amino acids. Germline lookup yields CDR1 SGHTA and CDR2 FQGNSA. Trimming stripped 0 bases from V and 2 bases from J, with 11 bases between.